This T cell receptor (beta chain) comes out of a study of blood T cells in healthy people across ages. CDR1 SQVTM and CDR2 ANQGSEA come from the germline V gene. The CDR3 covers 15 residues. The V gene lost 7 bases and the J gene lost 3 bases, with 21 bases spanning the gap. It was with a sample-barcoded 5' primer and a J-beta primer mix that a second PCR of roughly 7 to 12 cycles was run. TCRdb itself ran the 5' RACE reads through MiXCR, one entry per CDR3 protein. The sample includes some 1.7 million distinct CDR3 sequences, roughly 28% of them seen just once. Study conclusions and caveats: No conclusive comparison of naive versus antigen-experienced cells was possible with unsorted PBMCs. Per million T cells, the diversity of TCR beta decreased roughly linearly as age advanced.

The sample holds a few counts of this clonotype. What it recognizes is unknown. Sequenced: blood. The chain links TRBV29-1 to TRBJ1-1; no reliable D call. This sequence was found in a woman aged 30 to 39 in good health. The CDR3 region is CSARRTARRDTEAFF. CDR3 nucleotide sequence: TGCAGCGCCCGAAGAACAGCAAGGAGGGACACTGAAGCTTTCTTT.